The next 24 T cell receptor beta chains were all read from a single sample in a study of cytomegalovirus exposure and HLA in healthy donors. The PCR had 60 Vbeta and 13 Jbeta primers. Data came from immunoSEQ multiplex PCR; TCRdb stores just in-frame clones and leaves some out. The sample includes 150,000 to 170,000 clones, roughly 80% seen only once; the top ten take around 13%. The specimen was PBMCs. These receptors all stem from a man aged 25 to 40 in good health and CMV-seropositive.

V usage is TRBV6-5 and J usage is TRBJ2-1; 8 bases fit TRBD1. Germline assignment: CDR1 MNHEY and CDR2 SVGAGI. V shed 7 bases, J shed 3 bases, and the junction held 5 bases outside the gene matches. The CDR3 covers 14 residues. In DNA form, the CDR3 reads TGTGCCAGCAATGACAGGGGCTACTACAATGAGCAGTTCTTC. Its translation is CASNDRGYYNEQFF.

In its sample, this clone was seen many times. This chain joins TRBV19 and TRBJ1-1; D might be TRBD1 (5 bases). Between the trimmed V and J ends, which lost 8 bases and 0 bases, there was a span of 22 bases. Germline CDR1 reads LNHDA; CDR2 reads SQIVND (reference sequence). The CDR3 has 17 amino acids. DNA of the CDR3: TGTGCCAGTCGAAGGGACTCCCGGACTTCCATGAACACTGAAGCTTTCTTT. It translates to CASRRDSRTSMNTEAFF. The full variable domain, with the rest looked up from reference TRBV19 and TRBJ1-1, is DGGITQSPKYLFRKEGQNVTLSCEQNLNHDAMYWYRQDPGQGLRLIYYSQIVNDFQKGDIAEGYSVSREKKESFPLTVTSAQKNPTAFYLCASRRDSRTSMNTEAFFGQGTRLTVV.

V is TRBV10-1 and J is TRBJ2-5; D unclear. The CDR3 has 13 amino acids. CDR1 and CDR2 (germline): WNHNN, SYGVQD (reference sequence). V shed 3 bases and J shed 2 bases, with 7 bases lying between them. CDR3 protein: CASSDGSQETQYF. In nucleotides, the CDR3 is TGCGCCAGCAGTGACGGGTCGCAAGAGACCCAGTACTTC.

The chain carries TRBV5-6 and TRBJ2-7; 14 bases align to TRBD2. The length of the CDR3 is 14 residues. CDR1 and CDR2 (germline): SGHDT, YYEEEE. V lost 5 bases to trimming and J lost 9 bases; unmatched junction nucleotides: 7. The CDR3 DNA is TGTGCCAGCAGTCCCGGGACTAGCGGGAGCTGGCAGTACTTC. This sequence encodes CASSPGTSGSWQYF.

This clone was seen only once. At one end the junction does not follow the germline gene, possibly because of a read error. V usage is TRBV7-9 and J usage is TRBJ2-7; 8 bases agree with TRBD1. CDR1 is SEHNR, CDR2 FQNEAQ, per germline (reference sequence). This CDR3 spans 16 amino acids. The CDR3 DNA reads as TGTTCCAGCAGCTTAGCAGGACAGGGTACCGGGTACGAGCAGTACTTC. This translates into CSSSLAGQGTGYEQYF. Full variable domain (remainder filled in from reference TRBV7-9 and TRBJ2-7): DTGVSQNPRHKITKRGQNVTFRCDPISEHNRLYWYRQTLGQGPEFLTYFQNEAQLEKSRLLSDRFSAERPKGSFSTLEIQRTEQGDSAMYLCSSSLAGQGTGYEQYFGPGTRLTVT.

The gene calls are TRBV6-1 and TRBJ1-5; D is possibly TRBD1 (6 bases). Trimming left V 3 bases short and J 6 bases short, with 12 bases between. CDR1 and CDR2 (germline): MNHNS, SASEGT. The CDR3 extends over 14 amino acids. This CDR3 reads CASSDRRDTQPQHF. CDR3 DNA: TGTGCCAGCAGTGACCGTCGGGACACTCAGCCCCAGCATTTT.

Comments on this clone: Other DNA sequences within the sample encode an identical CDR3. The chain couples TRBV28 to TRBJ1-5; maybe TRBD1 (5 bases). V dropped 2 bases and J dropped 5 bases, with 16 bases sitting between them. CDR1 and CDR2 (germline): MDHEN, SYDVKM. This CDR3 is 16 amino acids long. The DNA of the CDR3 is TGTGCCAGCAGTTTAGGGGGGACGGCCGTACATCAGCCCCAGCATTTT. Translation: CASSLGGTAVHQPQHF.

In its sample, this clone was seen once. The rearrangement joins TRBV28 to TRBJ1-5; tentatively, D is TRBD1 (5 bases). The CDR3 spans 16 residues. The germline V gene has CDR1 MDHEN and CDR2 SYDVKM. V was trimmed by 8 bases and J by 2 bases, leaving 19 bases between them. DNA for the CDR3: TGTGCCAGCCACAAAAAGGGGACTACGCGCAATCAGCCCCAGCATTTT. This gives the protein CASHKKGTTRNQPQHF.

The gene calls are TRBV28 and TRBJ2-7, with D uncertain. This CDR3 spans 14 amino acids. Per germline, CDR1 MDHEN and CDR2 SYDVKM. The CDR3 loop is CASSFSGTAVGFPV. DNA of the CDR3: TGTGCCAGCAGTTTTAGTGGTACCGCGGTTGGATTCCCGGTC.

V usage is TRBV11-2 and J usage is TRBJ1-2; TRBD1 matches 7 bases. There are 16 residues in the CDR3. Germline loops: CDR1 SGHAT, CDR2 FQNNGV. The trim removed 1 base at V and 8 bases at J, leaving 13 bases unmatched. The CDR3 DNA follows: TGTGCCAGCAGCTTAGTTTTGGGTAACAGGGGTCGCGGCTACACCTTC. Residues: CASSLVLGNRGRGYTF. The whole variable domain, remainder taken from reference TRBV11-2 and TRBJ1-2, is EAGVAQSPRYKIIEKRQSVAFWCNPISGHATLYWYQQILGQGPKLLIQFQNNGVVDDSQLPKDRFSAERLKGVDSTLKIQPAKLEDSAVYLCASSLVLGNRGRGYTFGSGTRLTVV.

The chain couples TRBV5-1 to TRBJ1-2, with a tentative D call TRBD1 (5 bases). V was shortened by 4 bases and J by 4 bases, with 14 bases between the two germline ends. The CDR3 is made up of 14 amino acids. Germline V gene data show CDR1 as SGHRS and CDR2 as YFSETQ. The CDR3 coding sequence is TGCGCCAGCAGCCCAGAAGGCGGGACCTATGGCTACACCTTC. This encodes CASSPEGGTYGYTF.

The rearrangement uses TRBV7-9 and TRBJ2-7; TRBD1 aligns across 7 bases. This CDR3 region has 15 residues. With V trimmed by 4 bases and J by 2 bases, 8 bases remained unmatched. Germline CDR1 SEHNR, CDR2 FQNEAQ (reference sequence). CDR3 DNA sequence: TGTGCCAGCAGCTCCACGACAGGGAACCCCTACGAGCAGTACTTC. As protein: CASSSTTGNPYEQYF.

This clone was picked up a small number of times. This chain connects TRBV25-1 to TRBJ1-2, with 8 bases lining up with TRBD1. CDR1 is MGHDK, CDR2 SYGVNS, per germline. J lost 6 bases, V lost 6 bases, and 9 bases had no gene match. CDR3 length equals 14 residues. The CDR3 region is CASSAGQGWNGYTF. Written as DNA, the CDR3 is TGTGCCAGCAGCGCTGGACAGGGCTGGAATGGCTACACCTTC.

The V call is TRBV14, the J call TRBJ2-3; 7 bases map to TRBD2. Germline values: CDR1 SGHDN, CDR2 FVKESK. V dropped 4 bases and J dropped 8; count of bases not matched to a gene: 15. The CDR3 loop spans 16 amino acids. CDR3 in DNA: TGTGCCAGCAGCCGGTTCGGGACTACTCCTCCGAGTACGCAGTATTTT. The encoded protein is CASSRFGTTPPSTQYF.

The chain couples TRBV6-6 to TRBJ1-2; possible D gene TRBD1, 6 bases. V lost 6 bases and J 6 bases, leaving 20 bases between the germline ends. Germline loops: CDR1 MNHNY, CDR2 SVGAGI (reference sequence). There are 15 residues in the CDR3. The CDR3 is CASRDSGASLDGYTF. CDR3 DNA sequence: TGTGCCAGCAGGGATTCAGGGGCGAGTTTGGATGGCTACACCTTC.

J is TRBJ2-4 and V is TRBV5-6, with a tentative D call TRBD1 (6 bases). This CDR3 region has 13 residues. The V end lost 4 bases, the J end lost 9 bases, and 14 bases lay between the germline ends. Per germline, CDR1 SGHDT and CDR2 YYEEEE. The CDR3 spells CASSPGVGFIQYF. The CDR3, as DNA: TGTGCCAGCAGCCCAGGGGTTGGTTTCATTCAGTACTTC. The whole variable domain, filled in from reference TRBV5-6 and TRBJ2-4, reads DAGVTQSPTHLIKTRGQQVTLRCSPKSGHDTVSWYQQALGQGPQFIFQYYEEEERQRGNFPDRFSGHQFPNYSSELNVNALLLGDSALYLCASSPGVGFIQYFGAGTRLSVL.

The chain is built from TRBV11-1 and TRBJ2-7; perhaps TRBD1 as D (6 bases). The V and J ends lost 10 bases and 3 bases respectively, with 22 bases between them. Germline values: CDR1 SGHAT, CDR2 FQDESV (reference sequence). The CDR3 runs to 15 residues. The CDR3 here is CATKRLGAGVYEQYF. The CDR3 bases are TGTGCCACCAAACGTTTGGGGGCAGGGGTCTACGAGCAGTACTTC.

V is TRBV10-3 and J is TRBJ2-2; a possible D gene is TRBD1 (5 bases). The CDR3 spans 13 residues. V lost 8 bases and J 5 bases, leaving 12 bases between the germline ends. CDR1 and CDR2 from the germline V gene are ENHRY and SYGVKD. In nucleotides, the CDR3 is TGTGCCATCCAGGGTCTTAGGACCGGGGAGCTGTTTTTT. Translated, it gives CAIQGLRTGELFF.

CDR3 in DNA: TGTGCCAGCAGCTCCCACAGGGGCCGCAGTAGAACCGGGGAGCTGTTTTTT. Protein sequence: CASSSHRGRSRTGELFF. The chain is built from TRBV7-3 and TRBJ2-2; 7 nucleotides line up with TRBD1. The length of the CDR3 is 17 residues. V shed 4 bases and J 5 bases; nucleotides not matched to a gene: 13. Germline V gene data show CDR1 as SGHTA and CDR2 as FQGTGA.

The V and J genes are TRBV19 and TRBJ1-1; a possible D gene is TRBD1 (6 bases). The CDR3 sequence is 14 residues long. Germline V CDR1 and CDR2: LNHDA, SQIVND (reference sequence). Between the trimmed V and J ends, which lost 6 bases and 2 bases, there was a span of 13 bases. CDR3 amino acids: CASRSQGLNTEAFF. In nucleotides, the CDR3 is TGTGCCAGTAGATCACAGGGACTAAACACTGAAGCTTTCTTT.

The chain recombines TRBV5-1 with TRBJ1-2; D unclear. Deletions cut 4 bases from V and 2 bases from J, with 12 bases between. The V gene's germline CDR1 is SGHRS and CDR2 YFSETQ. The CDR3 covers 14 residues. The CDR3 is CASSMDPENYGYTF. The CDR3, as DNA: TGCGCCAGCAGCATGGACCCAGAAAACTATGGCTACACCTTC.

Concerning this clone itself: The junction differs from germline at one of its ends, possibly a read error. The J gene is TRBJ1-3, the V gene TRBV7-7; D gene unclear. This CDR3 has 15 amino acids. Germline CDR1 is SSHAT and CDR2 is FNYEAQ (reference sequence). The CDR3 DNA is TGTGCTAGCAGCCCGAGCCGCGGGTCTGGAAACACCATATATTTT. Protein product: CASSPSRGSGNTIYF.

In its sample, this clone was seen once. This rearrangement joins TRBV15 to TRBJ1-1; D gene unclear. The CDR3 runs to 14 residues. From germline, CDR1 is LNHNV and CDR2 YYDKDF (reference sequence). V was shortened by 1 base and J by 4 bases, with 10 bases between the two germline ends. The CDR3 region is CATSRVRAGTEAFF. CDR3 in DNA: TGTGCCACCAGCAGAGTTAGGGCGGGCACTGAAGCTTTCTTT.

This clone was observed a single time. V is TRBV7-9 and J is TRBJ2-7; TRBD2 matches at 10 bases. CDR3 length equals 16 residues. Germline V gene sequence: CDR1 SEHNR, CDR2 FQNEAQ (reference sequence). Trimming took 0 bases from V and 6 from J; bases not matched to a gene: 8. The DNA for the CDR3 is TGTGCCAGCAGCTTAGCGCCTAGCGGGAGTTCTGGCGAGCAGTACTTC. It codes for CASSLAPSGSSGEQYF.